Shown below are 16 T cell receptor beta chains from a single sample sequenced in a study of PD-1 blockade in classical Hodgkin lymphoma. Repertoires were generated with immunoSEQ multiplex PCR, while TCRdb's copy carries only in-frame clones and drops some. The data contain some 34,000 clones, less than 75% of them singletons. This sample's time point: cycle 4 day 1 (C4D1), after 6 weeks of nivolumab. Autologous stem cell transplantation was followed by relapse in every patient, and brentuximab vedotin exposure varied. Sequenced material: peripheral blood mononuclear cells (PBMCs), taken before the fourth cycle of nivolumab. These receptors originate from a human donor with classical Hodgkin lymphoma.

The DNA for the CDR3 is TGTGCCAGTAGTATCGGTGGGGCTGAAGCTTTCTTT. Its protein product is CASSIGGAEAFF. This chain links TRBV19 with TRBJ1-1; D gene uncertain. The V end lost 3 bases, the J end lost 6 bases, and 8 bases lay between the germline ends. The CDR3 is 12 residues long. Germline-derived CDR1 and CDR2 are LNHDA and SQIVND (reference sequence).

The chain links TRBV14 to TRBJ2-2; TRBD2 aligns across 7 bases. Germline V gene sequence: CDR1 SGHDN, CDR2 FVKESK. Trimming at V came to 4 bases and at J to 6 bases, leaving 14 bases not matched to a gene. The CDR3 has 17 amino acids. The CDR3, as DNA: TGTGCCAGCAGCCCACCTGCCGCGGGAGTGAGGGCCGGGGAGCTGTTTTTT. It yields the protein CASSPPAAGVRAGELFF.

Here the CDR3 DNA reads TGTGCCACCAGCAGAGATATAGCGCTAGCGGGACTGGAGTTCTTC. Translation gives CATSRDIALAGLEFF. This chain connects TRBV15 to TRBJ2-1, with 9 bases matching TRBD2. With 0 bases clipped from V and 14 bases from J, the junction kept 11 bases outside the gene matches. The germline V gene has CDR1 LNHNV and CDR2 YYDKDF (reference sequence). The length of the CDR3 is 15 residues.

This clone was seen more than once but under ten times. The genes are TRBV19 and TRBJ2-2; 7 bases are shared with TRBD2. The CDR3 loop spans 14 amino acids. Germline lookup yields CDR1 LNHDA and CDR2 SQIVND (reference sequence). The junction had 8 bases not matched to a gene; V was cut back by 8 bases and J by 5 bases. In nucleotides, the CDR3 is TGTGCCAGTCGAGGGGCGGGAGCGACCGGGGAGCTGTTTTTT. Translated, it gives CASRGAGATGELFF. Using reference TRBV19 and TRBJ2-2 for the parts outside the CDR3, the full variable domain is DGGITQSPKYLFRKEGQNVTLSCEQNLNHDAMYWYRQDPGQGLRLIYYSQIVNDFQKGDIAEGYSVSREKKESFPLTVTSAQKNPTAFYLCASRGAGATGELFFGEGSRLTVL.

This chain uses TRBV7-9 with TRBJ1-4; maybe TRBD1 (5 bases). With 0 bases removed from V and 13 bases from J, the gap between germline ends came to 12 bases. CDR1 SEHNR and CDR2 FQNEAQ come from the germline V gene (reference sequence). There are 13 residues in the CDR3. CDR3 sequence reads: CASSLARGETLFF. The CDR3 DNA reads TGTGCCAGCAGCTTAGCGCGGGGGGAGACACTGTTTTTT.

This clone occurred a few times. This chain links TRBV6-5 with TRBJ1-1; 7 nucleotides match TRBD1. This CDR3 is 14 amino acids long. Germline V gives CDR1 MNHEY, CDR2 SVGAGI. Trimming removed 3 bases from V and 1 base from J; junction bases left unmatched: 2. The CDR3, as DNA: TGTGCCAGCAGTTATAGGGGGCGGAACACTGAAGCTTTCTTT. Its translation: CASSYRGRNTEAFF.

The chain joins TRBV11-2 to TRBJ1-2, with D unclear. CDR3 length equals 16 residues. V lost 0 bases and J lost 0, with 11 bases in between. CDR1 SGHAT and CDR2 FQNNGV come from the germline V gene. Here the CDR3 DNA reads TGTGCCAGCAGCTTAGATGGGAACGGAGCTAACTATGGCTACACCTTC. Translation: CASSLDGNGANYGYTF.

Here the CDR3 reads CASKGAGTQYF. CDR3 bases: TGCGCCAGCAAGGGAGCGGGGACCCAGTACTTC. The V and J genes are TRBV5-1 and TRBJ2-5; a possible D gene is TRBD2 (6 bases). V was shortened by 6 bases and J by 7 bases, with 10 bases between the two germline ends. Germline CDR1 is SGHRS and CDR2 is YFSETQ. The CDR3 totals 11 residues. Combining the CDR3 with reference TRBV5-1 and TRBJ2-5 gives the whole variable domain KAGVTQTPRYLIKTRGQQVTLSCSPISGHRSVSWYQQTPGQGLQFLFEYFSETQRNKGNFPGRFSGRQFSNSRSEMNVSTLELGDSALYLCASKGAGTQYFGPGTRLLVL.

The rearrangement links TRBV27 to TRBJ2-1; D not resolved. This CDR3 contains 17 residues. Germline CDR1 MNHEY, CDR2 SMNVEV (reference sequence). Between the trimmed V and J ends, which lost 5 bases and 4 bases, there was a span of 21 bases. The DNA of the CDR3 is TGTGCCAGCAGTCCTTGGCCCCGCCGAACCTTATACAATGAGCAGTTCTTC. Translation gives CASSPWPRRTLYNEQFF.

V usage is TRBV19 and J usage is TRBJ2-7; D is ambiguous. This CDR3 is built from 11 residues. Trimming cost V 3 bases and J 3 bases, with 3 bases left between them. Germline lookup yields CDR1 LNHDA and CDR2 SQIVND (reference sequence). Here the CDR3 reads CASSIGYEQYF. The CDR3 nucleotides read TGTGCCAGTAGTATTGGCTACGAGCAGTACTTC.

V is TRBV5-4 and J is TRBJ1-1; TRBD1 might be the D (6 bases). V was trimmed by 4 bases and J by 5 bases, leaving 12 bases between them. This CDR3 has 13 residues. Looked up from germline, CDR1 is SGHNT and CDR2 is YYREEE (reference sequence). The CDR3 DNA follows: TGTGCCAGCAGCCCAAGGGACATTACTGAAGCTTTCTTT. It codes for CASSPRDITEAFF.

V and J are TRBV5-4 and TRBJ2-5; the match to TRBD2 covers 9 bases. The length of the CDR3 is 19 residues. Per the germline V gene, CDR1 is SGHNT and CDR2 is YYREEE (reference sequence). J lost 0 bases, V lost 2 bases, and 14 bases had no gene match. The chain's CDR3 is CASSLRAGGRKMYQETQYF. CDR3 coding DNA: TGTGCCAGCAGCTTACGAGCGGGGGGCCGCAAAATGTACCAAGAGACCCAGTACTTC.

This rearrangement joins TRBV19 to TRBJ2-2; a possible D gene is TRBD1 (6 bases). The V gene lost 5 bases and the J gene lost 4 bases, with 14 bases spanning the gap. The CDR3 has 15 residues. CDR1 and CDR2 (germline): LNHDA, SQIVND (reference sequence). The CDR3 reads CASSLSGQITGELFF. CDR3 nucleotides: TGTGCCAGTAGTTTGAGCGGACAGATCACCGGGGAGCTGTTTTTT. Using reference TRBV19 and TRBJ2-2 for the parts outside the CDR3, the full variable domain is DGGITQSPKYLFRKEGQNVTLSCEQNLNHDAMYWYRQDPGQGLRLIYYSQIVNDFQKGDIAEGYSVSREKKESFPLTVTSAQKNPTAFYLCASSLSGQITGELFFGEGSRLTVL.

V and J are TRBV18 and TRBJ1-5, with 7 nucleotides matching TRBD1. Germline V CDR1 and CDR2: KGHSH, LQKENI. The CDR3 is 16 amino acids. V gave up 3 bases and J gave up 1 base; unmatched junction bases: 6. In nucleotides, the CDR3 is TGTGCCAGCTCACCTGGGAACAGGGGAAGCAATCAGCCCCAGCATTTT. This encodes CASSPGNRGSNQPQHF.

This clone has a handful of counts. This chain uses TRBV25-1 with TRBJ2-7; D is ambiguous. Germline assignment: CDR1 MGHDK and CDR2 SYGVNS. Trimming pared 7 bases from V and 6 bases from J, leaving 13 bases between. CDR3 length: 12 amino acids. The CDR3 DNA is TGTGCCAGCACCCCGGAGCTGGGCGAGCAGTACTTC. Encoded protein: CASTPELGEQYF.

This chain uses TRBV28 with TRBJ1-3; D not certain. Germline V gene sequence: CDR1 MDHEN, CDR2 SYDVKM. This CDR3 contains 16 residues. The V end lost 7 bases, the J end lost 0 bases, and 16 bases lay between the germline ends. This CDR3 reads CASNDPDSSSGNTIYF. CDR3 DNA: TGTGCCAGCAATGACCCGGACTCCAGCTCTGGAAACACCATATATTTT.